This TCR beta chain was identified during a study of blood T cell repertoires in COVID-19. About the research overall: T cells, B-cell-depleted T cells, or PBMCs provided the cDNA or gDNA that served as material.

The protocol was immunoSEQ multiplex PCR, while the TCRdb copy is restricted to in-frame clones and leaves out a portion. The sample lists roughly 150,000 clones; 84% were seen once. The V and J ends lost 7 bases and 8 bases, in that order; junction bases with no gene match: 11. This CDR3 is 14 amino acids long. In germline, CDR1 is PRHDT, CDR2 FYEKMQ (reference sequence). The clonotype was recovered from a human donor in a cohort sampled during active COVID-19. The chain couples TRBV13 to TRBJ1-2; 9 bases map to TRBD1. Material: peripheral blood. CDR3 sequence reads: CASTVQGAIGGYTF. The CDR3 coding sequence is TGTGCCAGCACCGTACAGGGGGCTATTGGAGGCTACACCTTC.